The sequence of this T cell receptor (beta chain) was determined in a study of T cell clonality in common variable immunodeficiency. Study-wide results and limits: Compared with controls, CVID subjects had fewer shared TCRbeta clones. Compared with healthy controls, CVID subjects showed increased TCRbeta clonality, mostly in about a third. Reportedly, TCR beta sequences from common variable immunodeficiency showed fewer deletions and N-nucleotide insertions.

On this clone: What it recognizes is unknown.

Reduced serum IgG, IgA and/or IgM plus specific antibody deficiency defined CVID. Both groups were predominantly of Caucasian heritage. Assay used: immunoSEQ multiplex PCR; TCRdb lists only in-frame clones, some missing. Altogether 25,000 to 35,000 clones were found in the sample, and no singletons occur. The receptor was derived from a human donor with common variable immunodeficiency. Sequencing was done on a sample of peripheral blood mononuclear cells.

Partial CDR3 DNA: TGTGCCAGTAGTATTCAAGGGGCCGAG. It encodes CASSIQGAE. The entire CDR3 sequence reads CASSIQGAEQYF. The chain is built from TRBV19 and TRBJ2-7; D is perhaps TRBD1 (5 bases). Read sequence stops 3 residues before the CDR3 end, and the germline J gene provides the missing end. From germline, CDR1 is LNHDA and CDR2 SQIVND (reference sequence). The CDR3 runs 12 residues. V lost 3 bases to trimming and J lost 6 bases, with 9 bases between them.